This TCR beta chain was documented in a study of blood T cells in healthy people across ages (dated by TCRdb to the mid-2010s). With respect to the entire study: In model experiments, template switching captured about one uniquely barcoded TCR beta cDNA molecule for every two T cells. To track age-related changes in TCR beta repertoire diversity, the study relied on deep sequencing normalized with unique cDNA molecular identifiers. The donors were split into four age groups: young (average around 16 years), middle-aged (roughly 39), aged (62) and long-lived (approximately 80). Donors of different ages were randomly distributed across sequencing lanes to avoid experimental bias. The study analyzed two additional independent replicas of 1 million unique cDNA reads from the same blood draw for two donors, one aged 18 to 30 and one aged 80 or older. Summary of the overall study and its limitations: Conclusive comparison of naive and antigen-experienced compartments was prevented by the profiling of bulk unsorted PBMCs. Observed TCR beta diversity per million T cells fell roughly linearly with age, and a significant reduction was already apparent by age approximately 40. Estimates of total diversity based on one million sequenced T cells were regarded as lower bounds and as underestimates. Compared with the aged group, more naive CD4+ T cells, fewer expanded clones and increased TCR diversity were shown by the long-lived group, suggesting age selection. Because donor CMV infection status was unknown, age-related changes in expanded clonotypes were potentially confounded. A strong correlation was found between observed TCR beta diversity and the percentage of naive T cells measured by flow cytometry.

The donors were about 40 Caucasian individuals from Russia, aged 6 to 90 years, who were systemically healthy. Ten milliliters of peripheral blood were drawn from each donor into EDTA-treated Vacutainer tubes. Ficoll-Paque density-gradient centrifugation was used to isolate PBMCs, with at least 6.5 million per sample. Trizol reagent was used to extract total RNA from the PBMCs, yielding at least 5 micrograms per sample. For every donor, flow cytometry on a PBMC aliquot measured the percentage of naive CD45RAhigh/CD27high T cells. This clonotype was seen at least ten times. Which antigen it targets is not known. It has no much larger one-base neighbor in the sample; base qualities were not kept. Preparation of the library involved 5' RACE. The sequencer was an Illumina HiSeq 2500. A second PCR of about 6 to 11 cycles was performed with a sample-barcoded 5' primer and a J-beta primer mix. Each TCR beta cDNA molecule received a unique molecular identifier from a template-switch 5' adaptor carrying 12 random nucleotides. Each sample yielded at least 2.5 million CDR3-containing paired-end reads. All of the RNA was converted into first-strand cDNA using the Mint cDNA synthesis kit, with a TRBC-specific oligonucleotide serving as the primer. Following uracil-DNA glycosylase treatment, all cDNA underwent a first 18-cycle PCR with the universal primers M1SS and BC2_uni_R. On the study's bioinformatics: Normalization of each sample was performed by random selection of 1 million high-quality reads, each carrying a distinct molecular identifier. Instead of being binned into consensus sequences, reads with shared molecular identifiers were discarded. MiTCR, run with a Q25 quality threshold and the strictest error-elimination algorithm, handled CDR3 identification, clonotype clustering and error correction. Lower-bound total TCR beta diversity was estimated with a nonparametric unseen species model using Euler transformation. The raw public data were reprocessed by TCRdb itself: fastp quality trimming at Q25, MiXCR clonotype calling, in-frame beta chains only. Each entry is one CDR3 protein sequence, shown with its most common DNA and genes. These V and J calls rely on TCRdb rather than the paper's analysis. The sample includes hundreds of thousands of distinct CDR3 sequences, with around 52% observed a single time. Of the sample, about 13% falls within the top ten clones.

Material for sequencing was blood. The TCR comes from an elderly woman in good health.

The nucleotide sequence reads as follows: TGTGCCAGCAGCCCCGGGCCTAACTATGGCTACACCTTC. This yields the protein CASSPGPNYGYTF. The chain is made from TRBV11-1 and TRBJ1-2, with no reliable assignment of the D segment. From its cysteine to its phenylalanine, the CDR3 spans 13 amino acids. Solely the CDR3 DNA is kept, with 39 bases framed from the first base. For CDR1 and CDR2, the germline V gene (reference sequence) lists SGHAT and FQDESV. V is clipped by 5 bases and J by 0 bases, and the sequence between their germline boundaries is 7 bases long.